The following is a T cell receptor beta chain sequence with its context. These data come from a study of OX40 agonist ivuxolimab in advanced cancers. Study information: Averaging 60 years in age, with a range of roughly 20 to 80, the cohort was more than 75% male.

Profiled with immunoSEQ multiplex PCR; TCRdb holds only in-frame clones, not every one. The sample comprises about 45,000 clones, approximately 91% of which are singletons, and about 19% rests with the top ten. The germline CDR1 and CDR2 sequences are MNHEY and SMNVEV (reference sequence). V was pared by 5 bases and J by 0 bases, with 28 bases of the junction left unmatched. The CDR3 spans 23 residues. The sequence was collected from an adult with an advanced solid tumor such as melanoma, head and neck, liver or kidney cancer. The sequenced sample was CD4+ or CD8+ T cells sorted from blood, obtained in a trial of the OX40 agonist ivuxolimab. The chain employs TRBV27 and TRBJ1-5; 7 nucleotides agree with TRBD1. CDR3 nucleotide sequence: TGTGCCAGCAGTCCGCCACCCTGGGGGACAGTGAAGGTATACGGCTATAGCAATCAGCCCCAGCATTTT. Amino acids: CASSPPPWGTVKVYGYSNQPQHF.